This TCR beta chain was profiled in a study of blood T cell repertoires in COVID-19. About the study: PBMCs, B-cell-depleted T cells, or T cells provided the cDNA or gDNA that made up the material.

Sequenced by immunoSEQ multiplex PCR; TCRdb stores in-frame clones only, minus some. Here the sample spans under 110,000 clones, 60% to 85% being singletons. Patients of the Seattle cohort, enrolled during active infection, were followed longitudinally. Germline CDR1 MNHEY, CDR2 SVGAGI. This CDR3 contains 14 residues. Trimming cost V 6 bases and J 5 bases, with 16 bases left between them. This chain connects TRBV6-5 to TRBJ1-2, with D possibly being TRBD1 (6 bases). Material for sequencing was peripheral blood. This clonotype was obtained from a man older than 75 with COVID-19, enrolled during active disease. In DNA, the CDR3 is TGTGCCAGCAGCCTCGACTGGACAGTTTATGGCTACACCTTC. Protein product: CASSLDWTVYGYTF.